This TCR beta chain was found in a study of blood T cells in healthy people across ages. General study results and limits: The unknown donor CMV status may have confounded expanded clonotype changes. In long-lived donors, naive CD4+ cell counts and diversity exceeded those of aged donors. In older individuals, TCR beta diversity per million T cells was lower, falling roughly linearly with age.

Then a second PCR, running about 6 to 12 cycles, was carried out with a sample-barcoded 5' primer and a J-beta primer mix. One entry per CDR3 protein results from TCRdb running MiXCR on the 5' RACE reads. The table includes 1.4 million to 1.5 million distinct CDR3 sequences, 42% detected once. This CDR3 is 16 amino acids long. Germline V lookup: CDR1 MDHEN, CDR2 SYDVKM. The V and J ends lost 7 bases and 1 base, in that order; junction bases with no gene match: 5. In its sample, this clonotype was seen a few times. Antigen specificity is unknown. The sample taken for sequencing was blood. The chain uses TRBV28 and TRBJ2-3, with TRBD2 identical over 13 bases. The sequence came from a woman between 18 and 29 years old in good health. CDR3 coding DNA: TGTGCCAGCACTCTGGGGACTAGCGGGGGCACAGATACGCAGTATTTT. Residues: CASTLGTSGGTDTQYF.